The present T cell receptor (beta chain) was sequenced within a study of human T cells and chemical hapten exposure. Study-level findings and limits: Alopecia in all donors means immunity may differ from healthy individuals. Expanded TCR sets contained significantly more large CDR3 similarity clusters than controls. DPC sensitization produced no change in TCRs with frequency above 1 in 1000.

As for time point: patch test 2, 6 weeks after DPC sensitization. Treatment given: therapeutic diphenylcyclopropenone sensitization with weekly scalp DPC. Donors, patients with alopecia ranging from 18 to 70 years old and judged suitable for DPC, provided samples. Trimming cost V 3 bases and J 0 bases, with 6 bases left between them. CDR1 is SNHLY and CDR2 is FYNNEI in the germline V gene. The CDR3 has 15 residues. One entry per CDR3 protein results from TCRdb running MiXCR on the RACE reads. The sample includes hundreds of thousands of distinct CDR3 sequences, around 6% of them seen just once. This clonotype appeared a few times. What it recognizes is unknown.

This receptor was identified in a woman aged 18-29 years with alopecia areata. Some clones in this sample may be carry-over from other donors' samples. The chain links TRBV2 to TRBJ1-6; D is unresolved. The sample here was whole blood, taken in connection with sensitization to the hapten diphenylcyclopropenone (DPC). The CDR3 nucleotides read TGTGCCAGCAGTGATGAGAGCTCCTATAATTCACCCCTCCACTTT. Its translation is CASSDESSYNSPLHF. The whole variable domain, remainder taken from reference TRBV2 and TRBJ1-6, is EPEVTQTPSHQVTQMGQEVILRCVPISNHLYFYWYRQILGQKVEFLVSFYNNEISEKSEIFDDQFSVERPDGSNFTLKIRSTKLEDSAMYFCASSDESSYNSPLHFGNGTRLTVT.